This T cell receptor beta chain is drawn from a study of cytomegalovirus exposure and HLA in healthy donors. V lost 2 bases and J lost 5, with 15 bases in between. The germline CDR1 and CDR2 sequences are LGHNA and YSLEER. The CDR3 runs to 15 residues. The PCR had 60 Vbeta and 13 Jbeta primers. TCRdb's copy holds only in-frame clones and misses some; the assay was immunoSEQ multiplex PCR. Seen here are about 110,000 clones, over 60% observed once, and the top ten hold around 1.2%. Study results and limitations: Cytomegalovirus association was listed for 150 to 200 TCR beta chains. Earlier analysis found most TCR beta V segments productive about 87% or about 30% of the time.

Regarding this clone: What it recognizes is unknown.

The chain uses TRBV4-3 and TRBJ2-5; tentatively, D is TRBD2 (6 bases). The sequenced sample was PBMCs. The clonotype comes from a woman aged 25 to 39 in good health and CMV-seronegative. CDR3 coding DNA: TGCGCCAGCAGCCAAACGGGACTCCAAATGGAGACCCAGTACTTC. It is translated as CASSQTGLQMETQYF.